The 22 T cell receptor beta chains listed next were all sequenced from one sample in a study of identical twins. TCRdb recomputed calls from the 5' RACE reads with MiXCR, one row per CDR3 protein. Of 1.5 million to 2 million distinct CDR3 sequences in the sample, less than 35% were seen once. Sequenced: cord blood. The receptors derive from a newborn girl in good health.

The gene calls are TRBV7-6 and TRBJ2-7; 10 nucleotides align to TRBD2. The CDR3 extends over 16 amino acids. The germline CDR1 and CDR2 sequences are SGHVS and FNYEAQ. The ends lost 5 bases at V and 3 bases at J; junction bases unmatched: 10. CDR3 bases: TGTGCCAGCAGCCCCGGGGGTAGCGGGAGGCTCTACGAGCAGTACTTC. Protein: CASSPGGSGRLYEQYF. The entire variable domain, with the rest obtained from reference TRBV7-6 and TRBJ2-7, is as follows: GAGVSQSPRYKVTKRGQDVALRCDPISGHVSLYWYRQALGQGPEFLTYFNYEAQQDKSGLPNDRFSAERPEGSISTLTIQRTEQRDSAMYRCASSPGGSGRLYEQYFGPGTRLTVT.

This clonotype has at least ten counts. V gene TRBV13 combines with J gene TRBJ2-7, with D hard to call. The germline gives CDR1 PRHDT, CDR2 FYEKMQ (reference sequence). With 0 bases removed from V and 9 bases from J, the gap between germline ends came to 9 bases. This CDR3 has 12 amino acids. Here the CDR3 DNA reads TGTGCCAGCAGCTTAGGCCAGCCGTCGCAGTACTTC. This encodes CASSLGQPSQYF.

This clonotype was picked up a small number of times. The V call is TRBV7-9, the J call TRBJ2-1; the match to TRBD2 covers 12 bases. V dropped 3 bases and J dropped 6; count of bases not matched to a gene: 6. The CDR3 is made up of 16 amino acids. The germline V gene encodes CDR1 SEHNR and CDR2 FQNEAQ (reference sequence). In DNA form, the CDR3 reads TGTGCCAGCAGCTTCGATGGGACTAGCGGGTTCAATGAGCAGTTCTTC. It is translated as CASSFDGTSGFNEQFF.

On this clonotype itself: This clone may be a read error of a much larger clone one base away. This chain's CDR3 is CIARPSYNEQFF. CDR3 nucleotide sequence: TGCATTGCTAGACCCTCCTACAATGAGCAGTTCTTC. This chain links TRBV20-1 with TRBJ2-1; D is undetermined. The CDR3 sequence is 12 residues long. Germline V gene sequence: CDR1 DFQATT, CDR2 SNEGSKA (reference sequence).

J is TRBJ1-5 and V is TRBV4-1; D not certain. V lost 1 base to trimming and J lost 3 bases, with 13 bases between them. The CDR3 sequence is 16 residues long. Germline-derived CDR1 and CDR2 are MGHRA and YSYEKL. In DNA, the CDR3 is TGCGCCAGCAGCCAAGTCGGTTTAGGCCACAATCAGCCCCAGCATTTT. It codes for CASSQVGLGHNQPQHF.

This clonotype was seen more than once but under ten times. The V gene is TRBV2, the J gene TRBJ2-7, with D perhaps matching TRBD2 (7 bases). The CDR3 covers 16 residues. Germline CDR1 reads SNHLY; CDR2 reads FYNNEI. V lost 0 bases to trimming and J lost 4 bases, with 16 bases between them. The CDR3 loop reads CASSEALGGAGYEQYF. The DNA for the CDR3 is TGTGCCAGCAGTGAAGCGCTTGGGGGGGCGGGATACGAGCAGTACTTC.

This chain joins TRBV29-1 and TRBJ2-7, with TRBD1 as a possible D gene (5 bases). Between the trimmed V and J ends, which lost 6 bases and 2 bases, there was a span of 11 bases. Germline V gives CDR1 SQVTM, CDR2 ANQGSEA. The CDR3 sequence is 12 residues long. This chain's CDR3 is CSVSTVAYEQYF. CDR3 in DNA: TGCAGCGTCTCGACAGTCGCCTACGAGCAGTACTTC.

The chain has TRBV2 and TRBJ2-1; unclear D gene. Per germline, CDR1 SNHLY and CDR2 FYNNEI. The CDR3 is 13 residues long. V lost 0 bases and J lost 9, with 9 bases in between. The CDR3 loop reads CASSEALVTEQFF. The CDR3 DNA reads TGTGCCAGCAGTGAAGCGCTAGTAACTGAGCAGTTCTTC.

In this sample, this clonotype turned up a few times. The chain employs TRBV12-3 or TRBV12-4 and TRBJ2-7; D call uncertain. This CDR3 has 14 residues. V lost 3 bases and J 5 bases, leaving 14 bases between the germline ends. CDR3 in DNA: TGTGCCAGCAGTTTGGGCCTACCTGCCCACGAGCAGTACTTC. Translated: CASSLGLPAHEQYF.

The V gene is TRBV4-2, the J gene TRBJ1-5; weak D call: TRBD1 (6 bases). The CDR3 totals 18 residues. Trimming removed 4 bases at V and 0 bases at J, with 19 bases between. Germline CDR1 is LGHNA and CDR2 is YNFKEQ. DNA for the CDR3: TGTGCCAGCAGCCTACGGCACAGGGCGAGCTTTAGCAATCAGCCCCAGCATTTT. Translating it yields CASSLRHRASFSNQPQHF.

The chain recombines TRBV18 with TRBJ2-3, with 12 bases lining up with TRBD2. J gave up 6 bases and V 3 bases, and 4 bases lay outside the gene matches. Per the germline V gene, CDR1 is KGHSH and CDR2 is LQKENI. CDR3 size: 15 residues. The CDR3 region is CASSPATSGGDTQYF. The CDR3 DNA sequence: TGTGCCAGCTCACCTGCGACTAGCGGGGGTGATACGCAGTATTTT.

V usage is TRBV20-1 and J usage is TRBJ2-7; D gene uncertain. The germline CDR1 and CDR2 sequences are DFQATT and SNEGSKA (reference sequence). The CDR3 spans 14 residues. V was shortened by 6 bases and J by 0 bases, with 15 bases between the two germline ends. CDR3 sequence: CSAPRTASSYEQYF. The CDR3 DNA sequence: TGCAGTGCACCGCGGACCGCAAGCTCCTACGAGCAGTACTTC.

The genes are TRBV12-3 or TRBV12-4 and TRBJ1-6; D gene ambiguous. V was cut by 1 base and J by 8 bases, with 6 bases left in between. This CDR3 has 13 residues. In DNA form, the CDR3 reads TGTGCCAGCAGTTTAGACAGTTATTCACCCCTCCACTTT. Protein product: CASSLDSYSPLHF.

There are a few counts of this clonotype. An end of the junction does not agree with germline; a read error may underlie this. J is TRBJ1-2 and V is TRBV4-2; TRBD1 matches 10 bases. This CDR3 spans 16 amino acids. Germline-derived CDR1 and CDR2 are LGHNA and YNFKEQ. The CDR3 sequence: CASSEDPGQGDYGYTF. The CDR3 nucleotides read TGTGCCAGCAGCGAAGACCCTGGACAGGGGGACTATGGCTACACCTTC.

This clonotype was counted between two and nine times. The J gene is TRBJ1-4, the V gene TRBV20-1; D perhaps matches TRBD1 (5 bases). CDR1 is DFQATT, CDR2 SNEGSKA, per germline (reference sequence). Deletions cut 0 bases from V and 7 bases from J, with 6 bases between. The CDR3 consists of 12 residues. CDR3 DNA sequence: TGCAGTGCTAGAGATCAGGGTGAAAAACTGTTTTTT. It specifies CSARDQGEKLFF.

This clonotype appeared a few times. The chain carries TRBV7-9 and TRBJ2-4, with 8 bases matching TRBD2. Germline CDR1 reads SEHNR; CDR2 reads FQNEAQ (reference sequence). This CDR3 has 13 amino acids. Trimming at V came to 3 bases and at J to 9 bases, leaving 4 bases not matched to a gene. CDR3: CASSFSGGPIQYF. In DNA, the CDR3 is TGTGCCAGCAGCTTCTCGGGAGGGCCCATTCAGTACTTC.

This clonotype has ten or more counts. The rearrangement links TRBV7-9 to TRBJ2-1; 13 nucleotides match TRBD2. Losses at the gene ends were 3 bases for V and 8 bases for J; bases not matched to a gene: 10. CDR3 length: 17 amino acids. Germline CDR1 and CDR2: SEHNR and FQNEAQ (reference sequence). The DNA of the CDR3 is TGTGCCAGCAGCTTTCTTAGGACTAGCGGGAGTTTGGATGAGCAGTTCTTC. Translated, it gives CASSFLRTSGSLDEQFF.

This clonotype was seen just once. This chain joins TRBV20-1 and TRBJ2-2, with 9 nucleotides matching TRBD2. Germline CDR1 reads DFQATT; CDR2 reads SNEGSKA (reference sequence). V dropped 4 bases and J dropped 7; count of bases not matched to a gene: 13. CDR3 size: 16 residues. CDR3 sequence (DNA): TGCAGTGCTACTCAAAGCGGGAGGCTTCTTGGCGGGGAGCTGTTTTTT. This gives the protein CSATQSGRLLGGELFF.

In this sample, this clonotype turned up a few times. The gene calls are TRBV10-3 and TRBJ1-2; no firm D call. CDR1 and CDR2 from the germline V gene are ENHRY and SYGVKD. This CDR3 has 14 residues. V was shortened by 6 bases and J by 0 bases, with 11 bases between the two germline ends. CDR3 protein: CAIRDQVANYGYTF. Here the CDR3 DNA reads TGTGCCATCAGAGACCAGGTTGCTAACTATGGCTACACCTTC.

This chain links TRBV7-6 with TRBJ1-1; D is unclear. Germline values: CDR1 SGHVS, CDR2 FNYEAQ. V was clipped by 4 bases and J by 4 bases, with 22 bases between them. This CDR3 contains 17 residues. CDR3: CASSSRIHPLDGTEAFF. The CDR3 DNA reads as TGTGCCAGCAGCTCCCGCATCCACCCTTTGGACGGCACTGAAGCTTTCTTT.

This clonotype was picked up a small number of times. The chain carries TRBV28 and TRBJ1-2; tentative D call: TRBD1 (5 bases). The CDR3 consists of 15 residues. Germline CDR1 and CDR2: MDHEN and SYDVKM. Trimming shortened V by 2 bases and J by 2 bases, and 12 bases separated the two germline ends. Here the CDR3 DNA reads TGTGCCAGCAGTTTACCCCAGGGCGGCAACTATGGCTACACCTTC. It yields the protein CASSLPQGGNYGYTF.

The chain recombines TRBV7-9 with TRBJ2-5, with 9 bases identical to TRBD2. The assigned J gene may be wrong: the sequence end matches TRBJ2-4 better. This CDR3 has 14 residues. Germline loops: CDR1 SEHNR, CDR2 FQNEAQ (reference sequence). The CDR3 nucleotides are TGTGCCAGCAGCTGGACTAGCGTCCAAAACATTCAGTACTTC. Protein sequence: CASSWTSVQNIQYF.